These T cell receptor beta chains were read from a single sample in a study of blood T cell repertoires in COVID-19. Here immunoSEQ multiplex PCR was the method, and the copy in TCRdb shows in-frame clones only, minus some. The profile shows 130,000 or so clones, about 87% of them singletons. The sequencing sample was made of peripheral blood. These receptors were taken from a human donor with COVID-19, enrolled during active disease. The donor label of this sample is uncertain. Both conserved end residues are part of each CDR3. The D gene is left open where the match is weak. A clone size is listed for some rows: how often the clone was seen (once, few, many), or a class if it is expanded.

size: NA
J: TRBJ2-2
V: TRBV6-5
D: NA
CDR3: CASSALANTGELFF
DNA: TGTGCCAGCAGCGCACTAGCTAACACCGGGGAGCTGTTTTTT

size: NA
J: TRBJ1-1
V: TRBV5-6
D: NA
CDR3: CASSPGWSTEAFF
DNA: TGTGCCAGCAGCCCAGGGTGGTCCACTGAAGCTTTCTTT

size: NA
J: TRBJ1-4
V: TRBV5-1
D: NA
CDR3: CASSEGARSTNEKLFF
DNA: TGCGCCAGCAGCGAAGGGGCTCGGTCGACTAATGAAAAACTGTTTTTT

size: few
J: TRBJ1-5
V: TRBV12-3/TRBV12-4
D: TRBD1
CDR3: CASSLADRVQHF
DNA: TGTGCCAGCAGTTTAGCCGACAGGGTTCAGCATTTT

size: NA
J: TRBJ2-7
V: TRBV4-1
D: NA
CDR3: CASSQDSGPYEQYF
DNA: TGCGCCAGCAGCCAAGACTCAGGGCCCTACGAGCAGTACTTC

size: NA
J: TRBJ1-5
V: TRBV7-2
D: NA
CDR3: CASSLSAGSNQPQHF
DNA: TGTGCCAGCAGCTTATCGGCGGGGTCCAATCAGCCCCAGCATTTT

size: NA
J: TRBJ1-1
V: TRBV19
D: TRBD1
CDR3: CASSIAWRGLTEAFF
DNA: TGTGCCAGTAGTATAGCGTGGAGGGGGCTAACTGAAGCTTTCTTT

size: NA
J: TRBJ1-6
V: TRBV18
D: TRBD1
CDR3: CASRPGTGDGSPLHF
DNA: TGTGCCAGCCGTCCCGGGACAGGGGATGGCTCACCCCTCCACTTT

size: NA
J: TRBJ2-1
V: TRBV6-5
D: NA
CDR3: CASSYTDSPRFF
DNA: TGTGCCAGCAGTTATACGGACAGTCCTAGATTCTTC

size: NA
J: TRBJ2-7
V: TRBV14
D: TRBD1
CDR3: CASSQDDREYEQYF
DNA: TGTGCCAGCAGCCAAGATGACAGGGAGTACGAGCAGTACTTC

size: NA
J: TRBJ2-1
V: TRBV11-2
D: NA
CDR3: CASSHGRGAGWNDEQFF
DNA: TGTGCCAGCAGCCACGGTCGCGGGGCAGGTTGGAATGATGAGCAGTTCTTC

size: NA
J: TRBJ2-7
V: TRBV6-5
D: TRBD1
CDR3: CASSYSGQGLFYEQYF
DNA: TGTGCCAGCAGTTACTCGGGACAGGGGCTTTTCTACGAGCAGTACTTC

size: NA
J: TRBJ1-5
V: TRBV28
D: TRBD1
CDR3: CATTGGTGDQPQHF
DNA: TGTGCCACCACTGGCGGGACAGGGGACCAGCCCCAGCATTTT

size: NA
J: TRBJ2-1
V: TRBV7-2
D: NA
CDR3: CASSQKKSLGNEQFF
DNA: TGTGCCAGCAGCCAAAAGAAGTCCCTCGGGAATGAGCAGTTCTTC

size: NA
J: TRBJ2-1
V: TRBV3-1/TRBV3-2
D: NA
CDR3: CASSRGELNNEQFF
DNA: TGTGCCAGCAGCCGAGGAGAGCTGAACAATGAGCAGTTCTTC

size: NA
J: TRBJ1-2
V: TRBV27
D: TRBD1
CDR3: CASRFRTGTGGYGYTF
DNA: TGTGCCAGCAGATTCCGAACCGGGACAGGGGGCTATGGCTACACCTTC

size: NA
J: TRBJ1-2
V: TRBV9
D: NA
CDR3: CASSSQVRNEGYTF
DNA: TGTGCCAGCAGCTCTCAAGTGCGAAACGAAGGCTACACCTTC

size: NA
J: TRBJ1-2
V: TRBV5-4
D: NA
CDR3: CASSGYGGAYGYTF
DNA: TGTGCCAGCTCTGGGTACGGGGGGGCCTATGGCTACACCTTC

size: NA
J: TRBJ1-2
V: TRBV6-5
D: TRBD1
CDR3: CASSYLGGSYGYTF
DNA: TGTGCCAGCAGTTACCTAGGGGGCTCCTATGGCTACACCTTC

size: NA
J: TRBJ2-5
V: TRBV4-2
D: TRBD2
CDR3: CASSQAAHSSGGLETQYF
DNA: TGTGCCAGCAGCCAGGCCGCTCATTCTAGCGGGGGATTGGAGACCCAGTACTTC

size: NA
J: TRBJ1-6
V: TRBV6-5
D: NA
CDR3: CASRTGQNSPLHF
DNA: TGTGCCAGCCGAACGGGACAAAACTCACCCCTCCACTTT

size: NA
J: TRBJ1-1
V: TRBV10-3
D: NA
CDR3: CAISQRGTEAFF
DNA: TGTGCCATCAGTCAGAGAGGTACTGAAGCTTTCTTT